The entry that follows covers one T cell receptor beta chain sequence. Its antigen is currently unknown. TCRdb's table, derived via immunoSEQ multiplex PCR, lists solely in-frame clones and lacks some. The table has under 25,000 clones, 78% seen once. Unexposed donor CD4+ T cells date from about 2011-2018, before the COVID-19 pandemic. The cells were cultured for 10 days before CD4+ T cells were isolated. The data are from a study of CD4 T cells in relation to SARS-CoV-2 and coronaviruses. The wider study: Negative control cultures got HIV-1 Nef peptides or no peptide.

General study results and limits: Approximately 65% of donors had memory CD4+ clonotypes crossrecognizing SARS-CoV-2 and common cold coronavirus spike.

There are 15 residues in the CDR3. CDR1 is SGHTA and CDR2 is FQGNSA in the germline V gene. J was trimmed by 4 bases and V by 2 bases; bases with no gene match: 5. This chain uses TRBV7-2 with TRBJ2-1; 7 bases are a match to TRBD1. This TCR was recovered from a human donor in good health. The sample taken for sequencing was CD4+ T cells from PBMCs, cultured in vitro. Here the CDR3 reads CASSLLGQKYNEQFF. Written as DNA, the CDR3 is TGTGCCAGCAGCTTATTGGGACAGAAGTACAATGAGCAGTTCTTC.